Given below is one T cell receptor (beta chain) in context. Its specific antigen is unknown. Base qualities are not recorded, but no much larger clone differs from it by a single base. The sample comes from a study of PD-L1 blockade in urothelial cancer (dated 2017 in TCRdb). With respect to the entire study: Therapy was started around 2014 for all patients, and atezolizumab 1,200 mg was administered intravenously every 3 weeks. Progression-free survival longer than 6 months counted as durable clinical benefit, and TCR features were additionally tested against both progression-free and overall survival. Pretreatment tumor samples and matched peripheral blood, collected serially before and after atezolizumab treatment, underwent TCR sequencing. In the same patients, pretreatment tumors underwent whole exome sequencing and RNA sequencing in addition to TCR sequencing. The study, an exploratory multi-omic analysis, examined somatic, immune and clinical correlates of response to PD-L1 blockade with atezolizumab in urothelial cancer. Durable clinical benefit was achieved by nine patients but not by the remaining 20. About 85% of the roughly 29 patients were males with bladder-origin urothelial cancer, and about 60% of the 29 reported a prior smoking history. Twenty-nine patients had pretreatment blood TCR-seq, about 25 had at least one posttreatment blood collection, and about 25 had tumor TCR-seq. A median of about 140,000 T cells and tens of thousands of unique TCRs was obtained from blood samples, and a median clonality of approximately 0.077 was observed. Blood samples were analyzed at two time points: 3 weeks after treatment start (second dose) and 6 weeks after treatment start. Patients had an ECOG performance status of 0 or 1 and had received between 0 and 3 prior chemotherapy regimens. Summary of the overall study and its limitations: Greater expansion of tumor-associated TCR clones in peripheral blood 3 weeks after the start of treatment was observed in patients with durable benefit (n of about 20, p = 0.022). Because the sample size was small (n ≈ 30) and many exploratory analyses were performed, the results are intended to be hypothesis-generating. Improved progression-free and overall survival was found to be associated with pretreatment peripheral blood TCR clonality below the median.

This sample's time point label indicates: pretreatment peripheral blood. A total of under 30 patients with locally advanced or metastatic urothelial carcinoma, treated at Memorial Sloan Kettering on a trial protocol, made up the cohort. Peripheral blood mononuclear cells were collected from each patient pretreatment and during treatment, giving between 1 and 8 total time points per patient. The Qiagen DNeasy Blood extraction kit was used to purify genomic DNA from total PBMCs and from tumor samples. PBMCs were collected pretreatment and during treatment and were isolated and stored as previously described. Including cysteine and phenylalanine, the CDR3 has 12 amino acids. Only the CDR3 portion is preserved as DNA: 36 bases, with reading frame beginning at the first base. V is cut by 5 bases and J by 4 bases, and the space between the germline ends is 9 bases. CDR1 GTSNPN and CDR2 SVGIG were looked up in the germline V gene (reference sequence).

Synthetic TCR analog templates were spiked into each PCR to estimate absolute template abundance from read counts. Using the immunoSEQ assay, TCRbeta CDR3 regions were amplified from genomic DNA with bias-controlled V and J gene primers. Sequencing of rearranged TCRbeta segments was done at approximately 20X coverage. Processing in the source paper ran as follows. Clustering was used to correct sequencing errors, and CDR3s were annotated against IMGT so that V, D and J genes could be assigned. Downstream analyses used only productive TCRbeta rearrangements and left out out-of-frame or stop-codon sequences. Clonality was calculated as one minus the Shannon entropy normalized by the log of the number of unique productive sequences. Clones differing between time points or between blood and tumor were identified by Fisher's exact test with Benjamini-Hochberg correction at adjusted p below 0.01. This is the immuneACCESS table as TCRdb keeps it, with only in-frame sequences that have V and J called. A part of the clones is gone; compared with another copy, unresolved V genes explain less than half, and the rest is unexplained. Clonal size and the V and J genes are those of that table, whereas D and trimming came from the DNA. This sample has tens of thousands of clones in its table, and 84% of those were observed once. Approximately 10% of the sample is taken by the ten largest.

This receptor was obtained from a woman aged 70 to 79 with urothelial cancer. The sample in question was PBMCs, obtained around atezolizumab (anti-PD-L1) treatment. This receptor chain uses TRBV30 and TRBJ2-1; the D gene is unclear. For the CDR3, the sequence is CAWGLPYNEQFF. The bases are TGTGCCTGGGGCCTGCCGTACAATGAGCAGTTCTTC.